The clone carrying this T cell receptor beta chain has just a few counts. Its antigen is not identified. This record comes from a study of blood T cells in healthy people across ages. General study findings and limits: A roughly linear age-dependent decrease characterized TCR beta diversity per million T cells. Unsorted PBMC input precluded a conclusive naive versus antigen-experienced comparison.

PCR was performed a second time for about 6 to 11 cycles using a sample-barcoded 5' primer and a J-beta primer mix. TCRdb re-derived calls from the 5' RACE reads in MiXCR, one entry per CDR3 protein. Of fewer than 1,000,000 distinct CDR3 sequences detected, approximately 44% appear once; the ten largest clones hold approximately 20%. Each donor gave around 9.6 milliliters of peripheral blood. What was sequenced was blood. The sequence derives from a man aged 60-69 years in good health.

The CDR3 protein is CASSSGAPADSPLHF. The CDR3 coding sequence is TGTGCCAGCAGCTCCGGGGCGCCGGCCGACTCACCCCTCCACTTT. The V and J genes are TRBV13 and TRBJ1-6; possibly TRBD1 for D (5 bases). The CDR3 is 15 residues long. The V and J ends lost 4 bases and 10 bases respectively, with 17 bases between them. CDR1 and CDR2 (germline): PRHDT, FYEKMQ (reference sequence).